Below, 30 T cell receptor beta chains from the same sample are listed, as sequenced in a study of blood T cells in healthy people across ages. The second PCR ran about 6 to 11 cycles with a sample-barcoded 5' primer and J-beta primers. In TCRdb, the 5' RACE reads were re-called with MiXCR into one record per CDR3 protein. The sample consists of approximately 490,000 distinct CDR3 sequences, 24% of them appearing once. These records were also assigned to another study, of T cells of mothers and their children.

Sequencing was carried out using blood. The receptors here all came from a boy aged 5 to 17 in good health.

This clonotype was detected a few times. Here the CDR3 reads CASSLSGLAVPRETQYF. For the CDR3, the DNA is TGTGCCAGCAGCTTATCGGGACTAGCGGTGCCGCGGGAGACCCAGTACTTC. The chain has TRBV7-2 and TRBJ2-5, with TRBD2 identical over 11 bases. CDR1 and CDR2 from the germline V gene are SGHTA and FQGNSA. CDR3 size: 17 residues. V lost 2 bases to trimming and J lost 5 bases; unmatched junction nucleotides: 10. Using reference TRBV7-2 and TRBJ2-5 for the parts outside the CDR3, the full variable domain is GAGVSQSPSNKVTEKGKDVELRCDPISGHTALYWYRQSLGQGLEFLIYFQGNSAPDKSGLPSDRFSAERTGGSVSTLTIQRTQQEDSAVYLCASSLSGLAVPRETQYFGPGTRLLVL.

For this clonotype: A clone one base away is much larger, so this may be a read error. The chain recombines TRBV28 with TRBJ2-5, with D perhaps given as TRBD1 or TRBD2 (6 bases each). This CDR3 contains 14 residues. The germline CDR1 and CDR2 sequences are MDHEN and SYDVKM. CDR3 protein: CAGSLYPGAETQYF. Written as DNA, the CDR3 is TGTGCCGGCAGTTTGTACCCGGGGGCGGAGACCCAGTACTTC.

This chain uses TRBV18 with TRBJ2-1, with D uncertain. Germline V gives CDR1 KGHSH, CDR2 LQKENI. The CDR3 runs to 17 residues. Trimming took off 4 bases at V and 0 bases at J, with 16 bases between the two ends. CDR3 amino acids: CASSLTIRTSSYNEQFF. The CDR3 DNA sequence: TGTGCCAGCTCACTAACCATAAGGACGTCCTCCTACAATGAGCAGTTCTTC.

This clonotype was seen a handful of times. The chain links TRBV29-1 to TRBJ1-1; D uncertain. The CDR3 sequence is 13 residues long. Trimming took off 1 base at V and 6 bases at J, with 12 bases between the two ends. Germline CDR1 and CDR2: SQVTM and ANQGSEA. CDR3 bases: TGCAGCGTTGAAGTATCGACTGCCGCTGAAGCTTTCTTT. Translation gives CSVEVSTAAEAFF. The full variable domain, its missing parts supplied by reference TRBV29-1 and TRBJ1-1, is SAVISQKPSRDICQRGTSLTIQCQVDSQVTMMFWYRQQPGQSLTLIATANQGSEATYESGFVIDKFPISRPNLTFSTLTVSNMSPEDSSIYLCSVEVSTAAEAFFGQGTRLTVV.

The rearrangement links TRBV5-5 to TRBJ2-5; D is perhaps TRBD1 (5 bases). Germline V gene lookup returns CDR1 SGHKS and CDR2 YYEKEE (reference sequence). The CDR3 sequence is 13 residues long. V was cut by 3 bases and J by 7 bases, with 13 bases left in between. In nucleotides, the CDR3 is TGTGCCAGCAGCTCCAGGGTCTCAGGGACCCAGTACTTC. Its protein product is CASSSRVSGTQYF.

This clonotype was recorded at least ten times. The gene calls are TRBV3-1 and TRBJ1-3; tentatively, D is TRBD1 (6 bases). Germline-derived CDR1 and CDR2 are LGHDT and YNNKEL (reference sequence). This CDR3 comprises 14 residues. Trimming took off 3 bases at V and 2 bases at J, with 8 bases between the two ends. The DNA of the CDR3 is TGTGCCAGCAGCCATAGGGGGGCTGGAAACACCATATATTTT. Its protein is CASSHRGAGNTIYF.

V usage is TRBV20-1 and J usage is TRBJ1-1; no firm D call. This CDR3 spans 13 amino acids. Germline V gene data show CDR1 as DFQATT and CDR2 as SNEGSKA (reference sequence). Trimming took 6 bases from V and 3 from J, leaving 14 bases between them. CDR3 DNA sequence: TGCAGTGCAAGTGAAAGCCCGGACACTGAAGCTTTCTTT. Its protein is CSASESPDTEAFF.

This sequence joins TRBV27 and TRBJ2-5; D possibly matches TRBD1 or TRBD2 (5 bases each). The better agreement between TRBJ2-7 and the DNA end casts doubt on the J call. This CDR3 region has 13 residues. Germline V gives CDR1 MNHEY, CDR2 SMNVEV (reference sequence). CDR3 DNA: TGTGCCACCTCCGGGACCGCAACCTACGAGCAGTACTTC. This gives the protein CATSGTATYEQYF.

The V and J genes are TRBV29-1 and TRBJ2-3, with a possible D match to TRBD1 (6 bases). The V gene's germline CDR1 is SQVTM and CDR2 ANQGSEA. This CDR3 has 16 amino acids. With 1 base removed from V and 2 bases from J, the gap between germline ends came to 16 bases. CDR3 DNA: TGCAGCGTTGAAGGGGATTACGACAGGATCACAGATACGCAGTATTTT. As protein: CSVEGDYDRITDTQYF.

The rearrangement joins TRBV30 to TRBJ2-2; TRBD2 aligns across 8 bases. CDR3 length: 14 residues. Germline-derived CDR1 and CDR2 are GTSNPN and SVGIG (reference sequence). The V segment lost 2 bases and the J segment 7 bases; nucleotides outside the gene matches: 6. The CDR3 sequence: CAWSRGGFNGELFF. The CDR3 DNA sequence: TGTGCCTGGAGTCGGGGGGGCTTTAACGGGGAGCTGTTTTTT. Combining the CDR3 with reference TRBV30 and TRBJ2-2 gives the whole variable domain SQTIHQWPATLVQPVGSPLSLECTVEGTSNPNLYWYRQAAGRGLQLLFYSVGIGQISSEVPQNLSASRPQDRQFILSSKKLLLSDSGFYLCAWSRGGFNGELFFGEGSRLTVL.

CDR3 bases: TGTGCCTGGAGTGTACCGGCTTACGAGCAGTACTTC. Its protein is CAWSVPAYEQYF. The rearrangement links TRBV30 to TRBJ2-7; no definite D call. The CDR3 is 12 residues long. Germline V gene data show CDR1 as GTSNPN and CDR2 as SVGIG (reference sequence). Deletions cut 0 bases from V and 4 bases from J, with 7 bases between.

This clonotype was counted only a few times. The V gene is TRBV7-9, the J gene TRBJ2-1; 9 bases line up with TRBD2. The CDR3 has 11 amino acids. Losses at the gene ends were 5 bases for V and 14 bases for J; bases not matched to a gene: 4. Germline lookup yields CDR1 SEHNR and CDR2 FQNEAQ (reference sequence). CDR3 loop: CASSARGREFF. The DNA of the CDR3 is TGTGCCAGCAGCGCTCGCGGGAGGGAGTTCTTC.

In its sample, this clonotype was seen a few times. The chain links TRBV5-5 to TRBJ2-2, with a possible D match to TRBD1 (6 bases). This CDR3 is 15 amino acids long. Looked up from germline, CDR1 is SGHKS and CDR2 is YYEKEE (reference sequence). Trimming left V 4 bases short and J 2 bases short, with 12 bases between. The CDR3 reads CASSPGTSNTGELFF. In DNA form, the CDR3 reads TGTGCCAGCAGCCCCGGGACATCCAACACCGGGGAGCTGTTTTTT. Full variable domain (missing parts from reference TRBV5-5 and TRBJ2-2): DAGVTQSPTHLIKTRGQQVTLRCSPISGHKSVSWYQQVLGQGPQFIFQYYEKEERGRGNFPDRFSARQFPNYSSELNVNALLLGDSALYLCASSPGTSNTGELFFGEGSRLTVL.

The chain combines TRBV29-1 with TRBJ2-1; TRBD1 matches 9 bases. The CDR3 totals 14 residues. The trim removed 4 bases at V and 9 bases at J, leaving 10 bases unmatched. Germline lookup yields CDR1 SQVTM and CDR2 ANQGSEA. DNA for the CDR3: TGCAGCGTTGCCGGGACAGGGTCCCGGGTTGAGCAGTTCTTC. It is translated as CSVAGTGSRVEQFF.

V gene TRBV29-1 combines with J gene TRBJ2-3, with a weak D call TRBD1 (6 bases). The V gene lost 4 bases and the J gene lost 2 bases, with 16 bases spanning the gap. The CDR3 contains 15 residues. The germline gives CDR1 SQVTM, CDR2 ANQGSEA. For the CDR3, the DNA is TGCAGCGTTGTATCAGGGGCTCATTCCACAGATACGCAGTATTTT. Protein product: CSVVSGAHSTDTQYF.

There are a few counts of this clonotype. The V and J genes are TRBV7-9 and TRBJ2-5; 9 bases match TRBD2. The last part of the DNA fits TRBJ2-7 better; the J call may be wrong. From germline, CDR1 is SEHNR and CDR2 FQNEAQ (reference sequence). CDR3 length equals 15 residues. In nucleotides, the CDR3 is TGTGCCAGCAGTCATACTAGCGGGCCCGCCTACGAGCAGTACTTC. It specifies CASSHTSGPAYEQYF.

The J gene is TRBJ1-3, the V gene TRBV4-1; no definite D call. The germline V gene encodes CDR1 MGHRA and CDR2 YSYEKL. V was clipped by 3 bases and J by 1 base, with 13 bases between them. CDR3 length: 16 amino acids. The CDR3 region has the DNA TGCGCCAGCAGCCAGGCCGTGGGGATTTCTGGAAACACCATATATTTT. As protein: CASSQAVGISGNTIYF.

This clonotype came up a few times. V is TRBV30 and J is TRBJ1-2; 7 bases map to TRBD1. V gave up 0 bases and J gave up 4 bases; unmatched junction bases: 14. The CDR3 loop spans 17 amino acids. Germline V gives CDR1 GTSNPN, CDR2 SVGIG (reference sequence). CDR3 nucleotides: TGTGCCTGGAGTGTCCCGATCGACAGGGCGCAGGTCTATGGCTACACCTTC. Amino acids: CAWSVPIDRAQVYGYTF.

This clonotype was seen only a few times. The chain carries TRBV7-2 and TRBJ1-3; D call uncertain. CDR1 and CDR2 from the germline V gene are SGHTA and FQGNSA. Trimming took off 2 bases at V and 0 bases at J, with 8 bases between the two ends. The length of the CDR3 is 15 residues. CDR3 sequence reads: CASSLSASSGNTIYF. In nucleotides, the CDR3 is TGTGCCAGCAGCTTATCAGCCAGCTCTGGAAACACCATATATTTT.

The chain carries TRBV29-1 and TRBJ2-1; D is perhaps TRBD2 (6 bases). Per germline, CDR1 SQVTM and CDR2 ANQGSEA. The CDR3 length is 15 residues. Between the trimmed V and J ends, which lost 2 bases and 6 bases, there was a span of 17 bases. The CDR3 loop reads CSVERRLAKGNEQFF. In DNA, the CDR3 is TGCAGCGTTGAAAGGAGGCTAGCGAAAGGCAATGAGCAGTTCTTC.

The gene calls are TRBV7-3 and TRBJ1-1; a possible D gene is TRBD1 (6 bases). CDR1 and CDR2 (germline): SGHTA, FQGTGA. Trimming shortened V by 4 bases and J by 1 base, and 7 bases separated the two germline ends. The CDR3 extends over 13 amino acids. CDR3 amino acids: CASSYRANTEAFF. In nucleotides, the CDR3 is TGTGCCAGCAGCTACAGGGCGAACACTGAAGCTTTCTTT.

V gene TRBV9 combines with J gene TRBJ2-5; 8 bases align to TRBD1. The J call may be faulty, since TRBJ2-7 better matches the DNA end. Germline CDR1 reads SGDLS; CDR2 reads YYNGEE. CDR3 length: 16 residues. CDR3 in amino acids: CASSATGQETLYEQYF. The CDR3 coding sequence is TGTGCCAGCAGCGCGACGGGACAGGAGACACTCTACGAGCAGTACTTC.

This sequence joins TRBV4-3 and TRBJ2-5; D may be TRBD2 (5 bases). The germline CDR1 and CDR2 sequences are LGHNA and YSLEER. The CDR3 runs 16 residues. V shed 0 bases and J shed 3 bases, with 14 bases lying between them. This CDR3 is CASSQDRAGLEETQYF. The DNA of the CDR3 is TGCGCCAGCAGCCAAGACCGGGCTGGACTGGAAGAGACCCAGTACTTC.

The chain links TRBV7-8 to TRBJ2-7; D possibly corresponds to TRBD2 (6 bases). The V end lost 7 bases, the J end lost 4 bases, and 23 bases lay between the germline ends. The CDR3 is 16 amino acids. Looked up from germline, CDR1 is SGHVS and CDR2 is FQNEAQ. The CDR3 sequence is CASTAIAYSREYEQYF. In DNA form, the CDR3 reads TGTGCCAGCACCGCAATTGCTTACTCGCGGGAATACGAGCAGTACTTC.

The rearrangement joins TRBV5-6 to TRBJ1-1, with TRBD1 matching 11 bases. Germline loops: CDR1 SGHDT, CDR2 YYEEEE. With 4 bases clipped from V and 3 bases from J, the junction kept 14 bases outside the gene matches. The CDR3 length is 18 residues. In DNA form, the CDR3 reads TGTGCCAGCAGCGCACCTCTCCGGGACAGGGGGGCTTACACTGAAGCTTTCTTT. It is translated as CASSAPLRDRGAYTEAFF.

As for this clonotype: It is likely a read error, because the conserved phenylalanine at the end of the CDR3 is missing. Because the CDR3's place on the DNA is in doubt, the DNA is left out and the CDR3 is given as listed by TCRdb. J is TRBJ1-5 and V is TRBV6-2 or TRBV6-3. The CDR3 contains 13 residues when both ends are counted. The germline V gene encodes CDR1 MNHEY and CDR2 SVGEGT. The CDR3 protein is CASRRHSNQPPHL.

This clonotype was counted a few times. The chain links TRBV29-1 to TRBJ2-1; a weak D match, TRBD2 (5 bases). Germline V gives CDR1 SQVTM, CDR2 ANQGSEA. The CDR3 covers 12 residues. Trimming took off 2 bases at V and 12 bases at J, with 14 bases between the two ends. CDR3 sequence reads: CSVELPPGVQFF. CDR3 nucleotides: TGCAGCGTTGAACTACCCCCCGGGGTGCAGTTCTTC.

This clonotype occurred many times. V usage is TRBV3-1 and J usage is TRBJ2-1; D call uncertain. This CDR3 region has 11 residues. The germline V and J ends were trimmed by 5 bases and 8 bases, with 7 bases remaining between them. Germline V gene lookup returns CDR1 LGHDT and CDR2 YNNKEL (reference sequence). The CDR3 region is CASSFKDEQFF. Here the CDR3 DNA reads TGTGCCAGCAGCTTCAAAGATGAGCAGTTCTTC.

This rearrangement joins TRBV24-1 to TRBJ1-5, with D perhaps TRBD1 (6 bases). V was cut by 2 bases and J by 6 bases, with 13 bases left in between. The CDR3 totals 15 residues. CDR1 is KGHDR and CDR2 is SFDVKD in the germline V gene. The DNA of the CDR3 is TGTGCCACCAGTGATTCTCAGGGGTTGGGTCAGCCCCAGCATTTT. Translated, it gives CATSDSQGLGQPQHF.

This clonotype was counted a few times. The chain has TRBV3-1 and TRBJ2-1; the match to TRBD2 covers 11 bases. Losses at the gene ends were 0 bases for V and 9 bases for J; bases not matched to a gene: 10. Germline V gene sequence: CDR1 LGHDT, CDR2 YNNKEL (reference sequence). CDR3 length equals 17 residues. The CDR3 is CASSQDRVLAGVSEQFF. CDR3 DNA sequence: TGTGCCAGCAGCCAAGATAGGGTACTAGCGGGAGTAAGTGAGCAGTTCTTC.